The clone carrying this T cell receptor beta chain has at least ten counts. Its antigen is unidentified. These data belong to a study of identical twins. Germline CDR1 SGHRS, CDR2 YFSETQ. V lost 1 base and J lost 0, with 11 bases in between. The CDR3 length is 16 residues. Study findings and constraints: Monozygotic twin pairs showed more out-of-frame TCR alpha sharing than models estimated. Alpha sequences that were out-of-frame and twin-shared showed an excess of low generation probability. Partial confounding of zero-insertion analyses by invariant MAIT and iNKT cells was possible.

TCRdb called the 5' RACE reads again in MiXCR, with one record for every CDR3 protein. Among about 690,000 distinct CDR3 sequences listed, less than 25% were seen once. This sample was shared with a second study, whose subject was T cells expressing NK-cell markers. That source notes: One observes that, in several donors, these clonotypes were also the leading ones within the CD3+CD56-NKG2C+ fraction.

Sequenced material: PBMCs. This TCR derives from a woman under 30 in good health. This rearrangement joins TRBV5-1 to TRBJ2-1; tentatively, D is TRBD2 (5 bases). CDR3: CASSLLRASSYNEQFF. In DNA form, the CDR3 reads TGCGCCAGCAGCTTGTTGCGGGCGAGCTCCTACAATGAGCAGTTCTTC.